This T cell receptor beta chain was retrieved from a study of blood T cell repertoires in COVID-19. TCRdb keeps only in-frame clones here, not all; method: immunoSEQ multiplex PCR. Of some 380,000 clones listed, around 90% are singletons. This sequence originates from a man aged 18 to 30 with active or convalescent COVID-19. Sequenced: peripheral blood.

The CDR3, as DNA: TGTGCCACCTCCCTGGGAGGGGATGAGAGCAATCAGCCCCAGCATTTT. Amino acid sequence: CATSLGGDESNQPQHF. This rearrangement joins TRBV24-1 to TRBJ1-5, with D perhaps TRBD1 (5 bases). V shed 9 bases and J shed 1 base, with 18 bases lying between them. Germline V gene data show CDR1 as KGHDR and CDR2 as SFDVKD. The CDR3 sequence is 16 residues long.